These 26 T cell receptor beta chains came from one sample sequenced in a study of CD8 T cells in ankylosing spondylitis. General study points: Blood from ankylosing spondylitis patients appeared to carry a characteristic roughly eight-variant TCR beta motif.

For these receptors, no antigen is known. TCRdb used MiXCR to reprocess the 5' RACE reads, holding one entry per CDR3 protein. The sample lists fewer than 400,000 distinct CDR3 sequences; 6.5% to 10% were seen once. The sample consisted of blood, either unsorted or a sorted T cell fraction (not recorded which). Receptor source: a male donor with ankylosing spondylitis.

The V gene is TRBV5-4, the J gene TRBJ2-5; unclear D gene. The germline CDR1 and CDR2 sequences are SGHNT and YYREEE (reference sequence). V was clipped by 4 bases and J by 4 bases, with 17 bases between them. There are 15 residues in the CDR3. The CDR3 nucleotides read TGTGCCAGCAGCGCTCGACTTGGGATGGTAGAGACCCAGTACTTC. It translates to CASSARLGMVETQYF. Complete variable domain (other parts from reference TRBV5-4 and TRBJ2-5): ETGVTQSPTHLIKTRGQQVTLRCSSQSGHNTVSWYQQALGQGPQFIFQYYREEENGRGNFPPRFSGLQFPNYSSELNVNALELDDSALYLCASSARLGMVETQYFGPGTRLLVL.

This clonotype has ten or more counts. The chain couples TRBV5-1 to TRBJ2-2; 7 bases align to TRBD1. This CDR3 region has 15 residues. Germline-derived CDR1 and CDR2 are SGHRS and YFSETQ. After removal of 0 bases from V and 1 base from J, the junction contained 0 bases not matched to a gene. The CDR3 spells CASSLDRGNTGELFF. The CDR3 coding sequence is TGCGCCAGCAGCTTGGACAGGGGGAACACCGGGGAGCTGTTTTTT.

The J gene is TRBJ2-1, the V gene TRBV30; TRBD1 is a possible D gene (5 bases). Trimming took 0 bases from V and 7 from J, leaving 10 bases between them. The CDR3 extends over 13 amino acids. CDR1 and CDR2 from the germline V gene are GTSNPN and SVGIG (reference sequence). CDR3 in DNA: TGTGCCTGGAGTGTGGGGCTTCAGAATGAGCAGTTCTTC. Protein product: CAWSVGLQNEQFF.

The chain carries TRBV7-3 and TRBJ2-2; D unresolved. CDR1 and CDR2 (germline): SGHTA, FQGTGA. The CDR3 length is 13 residues. Trimming removed 5 bases at V and 3 bases at J, with 7 bases between. CDR3 DNA sequence: TGTGCCAGCAGCCCCCGGGACACCGGGGAGCTGTTTTTT. Its protein is CASSPRDTGELFF.

This clonotype was observed a handful of times. V and J are TRBV7-6 and TRBJ1-3, with D possibly matching TRBD1 (6 bases). Deletions cut 0 bases from V and 1 base from J, with 7 bases between. This CDR3 is 15 amino acids long. CDR1 is SGHVS, CDR2 FNYEAQ, per germline. The CDR3 nucleotides are TGTGCCAGCAGCTTAGCGCAGGGGTCTGGAAACACCATATATTTT. Its protein product is CASSLAQGSGNTIYF. The whole variable domain, remainder taken from reference TRBV7-6 and TRBJ1-3, is GAGVSQSPRYKVTKRGQDVALRCDPISGHVSLYWYRQALGQGPEFLTYFNYEAQQDKSGLPNDRFSAERPEGSISTLTIQRTEQRDSAMYRCASSLAQGSGNTIYFGEGSWLTVV.

This clonotype has ten or more counts. The rearrangement joins TRBV20-1 to TRBJ2-1, with D tentatively TRBD2 (5 bases). Trimming cost V 0 bases and J 9 bases, with 12 bases left between them. The germline V gene has CDR1 DFQATT and CDR2 SNEGSKA (reference sequence). CDR3 length: 13 residues. The chain's CDR3 is CSARDSASTEQFF. CDR3 nucleotides: TGCAGTGCTAGAGATTCCGCTAGCACTGAGCAGTTCTTC.

This chain connects TRBV29-1 to TRBJ1-2; tentatively, D is TRBD1 (6 bases). V gave up 4 bases and J gave up 7 bases, with 10 bases separating them. From germline, CDR1 is SQVTM and CDR2 ANQGSEA. This CDR3 comprises 11 residues. This chain's CDR3 is CSVGRGSGYTF. The DNA of the CDR3 is TGCAGCGTTGGCAGGGGCAGTGGCTACACCTTC.

This clonotype was found a few times. The V and J genes are TRBV11-3 and TRBJ2-1; unclear D gene. V was pared by 1 base and J by 6 bases, with 13 bases between. Germline CDR1 SGHNT, CDR2 YENEEA. This CDR3 has 15 residues. DNA of the CDR3: TGTGCCAGCAGCTTAGGAGAATATCAAACCAATGAGCAGTTCTTC. This encodes CASSLGEYQTNEQFF.

V gene TRBV9 combines with J gene TRBJ1-1; 8 nucleotides match TRBD1. The germline CDR1 and CDR2 sequences are SGDLS and YYNGEE. Germline trimming cut 0 bases from V and 5 bases from J; bases unmatched to any gene: 9. The length of the CDR3 is 16 residues. CDR3 amino acids: CASSVGQGASGTEAFF. CDR3 nucleotides: TGTGCCAGCAGCGTAGGTCAGGGGGCTTCCGGAACTGAAGCTTTCTTT. Filled out from reference TRBV9 and TRBJ1-1, the complete variable domain reads DSGVTQTPKHLITATGQRVTLRCSPRSGDLSVYWYQQSLDQGLQFLIQYYNGEERAKGNILERFSAQQFPDLHSELNLSSLELGDSALYFCASSVGQGASGTEAFFGQGTRLTVV.

The V gene is TRBV28, the J gene TRBJ1-5; D might be TRBD1 (6 bases). The CDR3 spans 12 residues. The germline CDR1 and CDR2 sequences are MDHEN and SYDVKM. DNA for the CDR3: TGTGCGGGAGGGGGGGGGAGGCGACCCCAGCATTTT. It codes for CAGGGGRRPQHF.

The chain recombines TRBV5-1 with TRBJ2-7, with a possible D match to TRBD1 (6 bases). This CDR3 contains 16 residues. Trimming cost V 4 bases and J 0 bases, with 17 bases left between them. Germline CDR1 SGHRS, CDR2 YFSETQ. CDR3 loop: CASSPTTTGNSYEQYF. CDR3 in DNA: TGCGCCAGCAGCCCGACCACGACAGGTAACTCCTACGAGCAGTACTTC.

The chain links TRBV5-5 to TRBJ2-5, with unresolved D. V lost 1 base, J lost 1 base, and 8 bases lay in between. Germline V gene data show CDR1 as SGHKS and CDR2 as YYEKEE (reference sequence). The length of the CDR3 is 14 residues. This CDR3 is CASSLSRRQETQYF. The CDR3, as DNA: TGTGCCAGCAGCTTGTCGCGACGCCAAGAGACCCAGTACTTC.

A few counts support this clonotype. V gene TRBV7-7 combines with J gene TRBJ2-2, with a weak D call TRBD1 (6 bases). CDR3 length equals 13 residues. CDR1 is SSHAT and CDR2 is FNYEAQ in the germline V gene (reference sequence). V gave up 6 bases and J gave up 5 bases, with 10 bases separating them. CDR3 protein: CASRQGDTGELFF. DNA for the CDR3: TGTGCCAGCAGACAGGGAGATACCGGGGAGCTGTTTTTT.

This clonotype was seen more than once but under ten times. V gene TRBV28 combines with J gene TRBJ2-7; D is ambiguous. Trimming took 6 bases from V and 0 from J, leaving 9 bases between them. Germline V gives CDR1 MDHEN, CDR2 SYDVKM. The CDR3 runs to 13 residues. The chain's CDR3 is CASRGLSSYEQYF. CDR3 nucleotide sequence: TGTGCCAGCAGGGGCTTGAGCTCCTACGAGCAGTACTTC.

This clonotype was seen repeatedly, ten times or more. The chain links TRBV29-1 to TRBJ1-3; weak D call: TRBD1 (6 bases). Germline V CDR1 and CDR2: SQVTM, ANQGSEA. Between the trimmed V and J ends, which lost 6 bases and 3 bases, there was a span of 12 bases. The CDR3 contains 13 residues. CDR3: CSVGGGLGNTIYF. CDR3 DNA: TGCAGCGTGGGTGGGGGCCTTGGAAACACCATATATTTT.

This clonotype showed up many times. This rearrangement joins TRBV5-1 to TRBJ2-7; D uncertain. This CDR3 contains 14 residues. Per the germline V gene, CDR1 is SGHRS and CDR2 is YFSETQ. The V end lost 1 base, the J end lost 0 bases, and 8 bases lay between the germline ends. The CDR3 sequence: CASSLRVNSYEQYF. In DNA form, the CDR3 reads TGCGCCAGCAGCTTGAGAGTGAACTCCTACGAGCAGTACTTC.

This rearrangement joins TRBV6-5 to TRBJ2-7; D unresolved. CDR3 length: 15 residues. The germline V gene encodes CDR1 MNHEY and CDR2 SVGAGI. Trimming removed 3 bases from V and 3 bases from J, with 15 bases in between. The CDR3: CASSYTRTANYEQYF. The CDR3 DNA sequence: TGTGCCAGCAGTTATACTCGAACAGCGAACTACGAGCAGTACTTC.

This clonotype was counted between two and nine times. The chain combines TRBV7-2 with TRBJ1-2; D is possibly TRBD1 (5 bases). Trimming removed 1 base from V and 8 bases from J, with 17 bases in between. The CDR3 loop spans 15 amino acids. Germline V gives CDR1 SGHTA, CDR2 FQGNSA. CDR3 DNA: TGTGCCAGCAGCTTAGACGTGGAAGGGGCGGGCGGCTACACCTTC. Translating gives CASSLDVEGAGGYTF.

This clonotype appeared many times. This chain joins TRBV6-5 and TRBJ1-5, with 11 bases identical to TRBD1. Trimming cost V 0 bases and J 10 bases; bases outside gene matches: 5. Germline loops: CDR1 MNHEY, CDR2 SVGAGI. The CDR3 extends over 15 amino acids. In DNA, the CDR3 is TGTGCCAGCAGTTACTCTTGGGACAGGGGGGCCCCCCAGCATTTT. Amino acid sequence: CASSYSWDRGAPQHF.

This clonotype was seen a handful of times. The genes are TRBV5-1 and TRBJ2-1; D not certain. The V end was cut by 4 bases, the J end by 9 bases, with 14 bases between. CDR1 and CDR2 (germline): SGHRS, YFSETQ. The CDR3 is 13 residues long. The CDR3 coding sequence is TGCGCCAGCAGCCCGGGTGTTGGGTCTGAGCAGTTCTTC. Protein: CASSPGVGSEQFF.

In this sample, this clonotype turned up a few times. The V and J genes are TRBV6-5 and TRBJ2-2; D tentatively reads TRBD1 or TRBD2 (5 bases each). Germline assignment: CDR1 MNHEY and CDR2 SVGAGI. The CDR3 is 18 amino acids. V was pared by 2 bases and J by 0 bases, with 16 bases between. CDR3 region: CASSYSDSWGSNTGELFF. CDR3 DNA: TGTGCCAGCAGTTACAGCGATTCCTGGGGGTCGAACACCGGGGAGCTGTTTTTT.

This clonotype appeared a few times. The rearrangement links TRBV7-9 to TRBJ2-7, with 7 bases fitting TRBD1. After removal of 3 bases from V and 3 bases from J, the junction contained 11 bases not matched to a gene. The CDR3 has 16 amino acids. CDR1 is SEHNR, CDR2 FQNEAQ, per germline (reference sequence). CDR3 region: CASSFRGSARSYEQYF. CDR3 coding DNA: TGTGCCAGCAGCTTCAGGGGGTCAGCCCGAAGCTACGAGCAGTACTTC.

This clonotype came up a few times. CDR3 coding DNA: TGTGCCAGCAGTCCGGGGGGGGCTACCCATGGCTACACCTTC. It specifies CASSPGGATHGYTF. The V call is TRBV6-4, the J call TRBJ1-2; D possibly corresponds to TRBD1 (6 bases). The CDR3 has 14 amino acids. The V end lost 5 bases, the J end lost 6 bases, and 16 bases lay between the germline ends. Germline lookup yields CDR1 MRHNA and CDR2 SNTAGT.

CDR3 nucleotides: TGTGCCACCAGTGAAGCGCGCTCAGGGGCAGATACGCAGTATTTT. It codes for CATSEARSGADTQYF. The chain carries TRBV24-1 and TRBJ2-3, with D tentatively TRBD1 (6 bases). Looked up from germline, CDR1 is KGHDR and CDR2 is SFDVKD. Deletions cut 4 bases from V and 4 bases from J, with 14 bases between. The CDR3 contains 15 residues.

This clonotype was seen ten or more times. The rearrangement uses TRBV5-1 and TRBJ2-3; TRBD2 matches at 10 bases. Losses at the gene ends were 0 bases for V and 4 bases for J; bases not matched to a gene: 14. The CDR3 runs to 19 residues. The germline CDR1 and CDR2 sequences are SGHRS and YFSETQ. This chain's CDR3 is CASSLAGLTSGKLADTQYF. The CDR3 nucleotides read TGCGCCAGCAGCTTGGCGGGGTTAACTAGCGGGAAATTGGCAGATACGCAGTATTTT. Variable domain in full (rest from reference TRBV5-1 and TRBJ2-3): KAGVTQTPRYLIKTRGQQVTLSCSPISGHRSVSWYQQTPGQGLQFLFEYFSETQRNKGNFPGRFSGRQFSNSRSEMNVSTLELGDSALYLCASSLAGLTSGKLADTQYFGPGTRLTVL.

This clonotype was detected a few times. This chain connects TRBV20-1 to TRBJ1-1; D unresolved. The ends were cut back, 5 bases at V and 10 bases at J, with 14 bases in the middle. The CDR3 sequence is 11 residues long. Germline-derived CDR1 and CDR2 are DFQATT and SNEGSKA (reference sequence). The CDR3 spells CSARPTLRAFF. In DNA form, the CDR3 reads TGCAGTGCTCGCCCGACATTGAGAGCTTTCTTT.